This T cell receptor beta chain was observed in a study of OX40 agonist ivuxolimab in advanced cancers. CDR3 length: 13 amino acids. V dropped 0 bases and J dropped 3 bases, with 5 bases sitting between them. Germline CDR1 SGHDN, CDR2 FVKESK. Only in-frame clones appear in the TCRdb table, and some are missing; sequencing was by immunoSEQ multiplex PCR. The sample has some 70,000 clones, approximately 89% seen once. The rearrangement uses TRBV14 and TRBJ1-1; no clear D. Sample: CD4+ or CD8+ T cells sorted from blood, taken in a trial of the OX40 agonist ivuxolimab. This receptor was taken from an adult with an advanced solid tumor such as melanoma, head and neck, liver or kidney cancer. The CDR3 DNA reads TGTGCCAGCAGCCAAGAAGTCTACACTGAAGCTTTCTTT. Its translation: CASSQEVYTEAFF.